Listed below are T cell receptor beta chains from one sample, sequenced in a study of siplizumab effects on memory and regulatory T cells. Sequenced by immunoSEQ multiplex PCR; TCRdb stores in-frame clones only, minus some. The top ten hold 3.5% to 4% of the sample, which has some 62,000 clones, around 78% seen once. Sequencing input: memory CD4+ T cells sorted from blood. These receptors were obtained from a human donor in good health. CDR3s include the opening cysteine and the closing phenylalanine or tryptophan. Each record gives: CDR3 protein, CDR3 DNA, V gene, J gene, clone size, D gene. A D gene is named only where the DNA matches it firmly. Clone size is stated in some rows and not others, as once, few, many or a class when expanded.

CDR3: CSVEPATYEQYF; DNA: TGCAGCGTTGAACCAGCTACCTACGAGCAGTACTTC; V: TRBV29-1; J: TRBJ2-7; size: NA; D: NA
CDR3: CSVERNLNYGYTF; DNA: TGCAGCGTAGAGAGGAATCTAAACTATGGCTACACCTTC; V: TRBV29-1; J: TRBJ1-2; size: NA; D: NA
CDR3: CASRRTAPEKLFF; DNA: TGTGCCAGCAGAAGGACAGCACCCGAAAAACTGTTTTTT; V: TRBV2; J: TRBJ1-4; size: NA; D: NA
CDR3: CASQVLSGTETQYF; DNA: TGTGCTAGTCAGGTCCTAAGCGGGACGGAGACCCAGTACTTC; V: TRBV12-5; J: TRBJ2-5; size: NA; D: TRBD2
CDR3: CASSLEGRGDTEAFF; DNA: TGTGCCAGCAGCTTAGAAGGCAGGGGGGACACTGAAGCTTTCTTT; V: TRBV7-2; J: TRBJ1-1; size: NA; D: TRBD1
CDR3: CASSLVGETQYF; DNA: TGTGCCAGCAGCTTAGTCGGAGAGACCCAGTACTTC; V: TRBV7-2; J: TRBJ2-5; size: NA; D: NA
CDR3: CASSLDRGGRRNEQFF; DNA: TGTGCCAGCAGCTTAGATAGGGGCGGGAGGAGAAATGAGCAGTTCTTC; V: TRBV11-3; J: TRBJ2-1; size: NA; D: TRBD2
CDR3: CASSEGTNEKLFF; DNA: TGTGCCAGCTCAGAGGGGACTAATGAAAAACTGTTTTTT; V: TRBV18; J: TRBJ1-4; size: NA; D: NA
CDR3: CASSPDRGAEAFF; DNA: TGTGCCAGCAGCCCGGACAGGGGAGCTGAAGCTTTCTTT; V: TRBV11-2; J: TRBJ1-1; size: NA; D: TRBD1
CDR3: CASSLGLAGKYEQYF; DNA: TGCGCCAGCAGCTTGGGACTAGCGGGAAAGTACGAGCAGTACTTC; V: TRBV5-1; J: TRBJ2-7; size: NA; D: TRBD2
CDR3: CASSLKNTGELFF; DNA: TGTGCCAGCAGCTTGAAGAACACCGGGGAGCTGTTTTTT; V: TRBV5-6; J: TRBJ2-2; size: NA; D: NA
CDR3: CASSVRAPGDTEAFF; DNA: TGTGCCAGCAGTGTACGGGCCCCGGGGGACACTGAAGCTTTCTTT; V: TRBV2; J: TRBJ1-1; size: NA; D: NA
CDR3: CASSSLAGEETQYF; DNA: TGTGCCAGCAGCTCACTAGCGGGAGAAGAGACCCAGTACTTC; V: TRBV11-2; J: TRBJ2-5; size: NA; D: TRBD2
CDR3: CASNRLGGPQGAEAFF; DNA: TGTGCCAGCAACCGCCTGGGTGGACCCCAGGGGGCTGAAGCTTTCTTT; V: TRBV11-2; J: TRBJ1-1; size: NA; D: TRBD1
CDR3: CASRTVPSPTQYF; DNA: TGTGCCAGTAGAACGGTCCCTTCGCCCACGCAGTATTTT; V: TRBV19; J: TRBJ2-3; size: NA; D: NA
CDR3: CASSPGTGEEKLFF; DNA: TGTGCCAGCAGCCCCGGGACAGGGGAAGAAAAACTGTTTTTT; V: TRBV5-6; J: TRBJ1-4; size: many; D: TRBD1
CDR3: CASSLSNGWDSEAFF; DNA: TGCGCCAGCAGCTTGTCCAATGGATGGGACAGTGAAGCTTTCTTT; V: TRBV5-1; J: TRBJ1-1; size: NA; D: TRBD1
CDR3: CASSLVASGSGNEQFF; DNA: TGTGCCAGCAGCTTAGTGGCTAGCGGGAGCGGAAATGAGCAGTTCTTC; V: TRBV7-2; J: TRBJ2-1; size: NA; D: TRBD2
CDR3: CASSARTGTAYEQYF; DNA: TGTGCCAGCAGTGCCCGGACCGGGACAGCCTACGAGCAGTACTTC; V: TRBV25-1; J: TRBJ2-7; size: NA; D: TRBD1
CDR3: CASSLAPPDRGNDEQFF; DNA: TGTGCCAGCAGCTTGGCCCCCCCGGACAGGGGAAACGATGAGCAGTTCTTC; V: TRBV7-3; J: TRBJ2-1; size: NA; D: TRBD1
CDR3: CASSMTRRDVKNIQYF; DNA: TGTGCCAGCAGCATGACTAGAAGGGATGTCAAAAACATTCAGTACTTC; V: TRBV7-6; J: TRBJ2-4; size: NA; D: NA
CDR3: CASRYAGTGINEQFF; DNA: TGTGCCAGCAGGTACGCCGGGACAGGGATCAATGAGCAGTTCTTC; V: TRBV7-2; J: TRBJ2-1; size: NA; D: TRBD1
CDR3: CSVGPPYNEQFF; DNA: TGCAGCGTTGGACCGCCTTACAATGAGCAGTTCTTC; V: TRBV29-1; J: TRBJ2-1; size: NA; D: NA
CDR3: CSARGPQGTQHF; DNA: TGCAGCGCGAGGGGTCCTCAAGGAACCCAGCATTTT; V: TRBV29-1; J: TRBJ1-5; size: NA; D: NA
CDR3: CASTDRGRTQPQHF; DNA: TGTGCCAGTACAGACAGGGGAAGGACTCAGCCCCAGCATTTT; V: TRBV6-1; J: TRBJ1-5; size: NA; D: TRBD1
CDR3: CASLRSTSGRNEQFF; DNA: TGTGCCAGTTTAAGGTCGACTAGCGGCCGGAATGAGCAGTTCTTC; V: TRBV19; J: TRBJ2-1; size: NA; D: TRBD2
CDR3: CASSQPRDPMEYF; DNA: TGTGCCAGCAGCCAACCCAGGGACCCCATGGAGTATTTT; V: TRBV14; J: TRBJ2-3; size: NA; D: NA
CDR3: CASSPGASGNTGELFF; DNA: TGTGCCAGCAGCCCCGGGGCTAGCGGGAACACCGGGGAGCTGTTTTTT; V: TRBV7-7; J: TRBJ2-2; size: NA; D: TRBD2
CDR3: CASRDRDRARYEQYF; DNA: TGCGCCAGCAGAGACCGGGACAGGGCCCGCTACGAGCAGTACTTC; V: TRBV5-1; J: TRBJ2-7; size: NA; D: TRBD1
CDR3: CASSRQYQQETQYF; DNA: TGTGCCAGCAGCAGACAATATCAACAAGAGACCCAGTACTTC; V: TRBV9; J: TRBJ2-5; size: NA; D: NA
CDR3: CASSQGGTSGRYEQYF; DNA: TGCGCCAGCAGCCAGGGGGGGACTAGCGGCCGTTACGAGCAGTACTTC; V: TRBV4-1; J: TRBJ2-7; size: NA; D: TRBD2
CDR3: CAWSVQGSGEQFF; DNA: TGTGCCTGGAGTGTTCAGGGATCGGGAGAGCAGTTCTTC; V: TRBV30; J: TRBJ2-1; size: NA; D: NA
CDR3: CASSLAGVSNQPQHF; DNA: TGCGCCAGCAGCTTGGCTGGCGTTAGCAATCAGCCCCAGCATTTT; V: TRBV5-1; J: TRBJ1-5; size: NA; D: NA
CDR3: CASSLTGAEAFF; DNA: TGTGCCAGCTCCCTCACAGGGGCTGAAGCTTTCTTT; V: TRBV6-5; J: TRBJ1-1; size: NA; D: TRBD1
CDR3: CASRYSNPRGEQYF; DNA: TGTGCCAGCAGGTATAGCAACCCCCGGGGCGAGCAGTACTTC; V: TRBV2; J: TRBJ2-7; size: NA; D: NA
CDR3: CASSEGQGTGELFF; DNA: TGCGCCAGCAGCGAGGGACAGGGAACCGGGGAGCTGTTTTTT; V: TRBV5-1; J: TRBJ2-2; size: NA; D: TRBD1
CDR3: CASSLGSPGGTGYSGANVLTF; DNA: TGTGCCAGCAGCTTAGGATCTCCCGGTGGGACAGGCTACTCTGGGGCCAACGTCCTGACTTTC; V: TRBV7-8; J: TRBJ2-6; size: NA; D: TRBD1
CDR3: CASSSRGGESYEQYF; DNA: TGTGCCAGTAGTTCTCGAGGGGGCGAGTCCTACGAGCAGTACTTC; V: TRBV19; J: TRBJ2-7; size: NA; D: TRBD1
CDR3: CAISQEAVSYNEQFF; DNA: TGTGCCATCAGTCAAGAAGCGGTCTCCTACAATGAGCAGTTCTTC; V: TRBV10-3; J: TRBJ2-1; size: NA; D: NA
CDR3: CASSFQRGGFDEQFF; DNA: TGTGCCAGCAGCTTTCAGCGGGGGGGCTTCGATGAGCAGTTCTTC; V: TRBV5-4; J: TRBJ2-1; size: NA; D: TRBD2
CDR3: CASSPPDRGNTGELFF; DNA: TGTGCCAGCTCACCTCCTGACAGGGGCAACACCGGGGAGCTGTTTTTT; V: TRBV18; J: TRBJ2-2; size: NA; D: TRBD1
CDR3: CASSFSSLNTGELFF; DNA: TGTGCCAGCAGCTTTTCCAGTCTGAACACCGGGGAGCTGTTTTTT; V: TRBV7-9; J: TRBJ2-2; size: NA; D: NA
CDR3: CAWRGHPQYNSPLHF; DNA: TGTGCCTGGAGGGGACATCCGCAATATAATTCACCCCTCCACTTT; V: TRBV30; J: TRBJ1-6; size: NA; D: NA
CDR3: CASSYTGKGAEKLFF; DNA: TGTGCCAGCAGTTACACAGGGAAGGGGGCTGAAAAACTGTTTTTT; V: TRBV2; J: TRBJ1-4; size: NA; D: TRBD1
CDR3: CAIRSDRGYDGEKLFF; DNA: TGTGCCATCAGATCCGACAGGGGTTACGACGGCGAAAAACTGTTTTTT; V: TRBV10-3; J: TRBJ1-4; size: once; D: TRBD1
CDR3: CASSGNNEQFF; DNA: TGTGCCAGCTCGGGCAACAATGAGCAGTTCTTC; V: TRBV18; J: TRBJ2-1; size: once; D: NA
CDR3: CASSLAGGQETQYF; DNA: TGTGCCAGCAGCTTAGCGGGGGGCCAAGAGACCCAGTACTTC; V: TRBV7-2; J: TRBJ2-5; size: NA; D: NA
CDR3: CASSEGTGGRETQYF; DNA: TGTGCCAGCAGTGAAGGGACAGGGGGCCGTGAGACCCAGTACTTC; V: TRBV6-1; J: TRBJ2-5; size: NA; D: TRBD1